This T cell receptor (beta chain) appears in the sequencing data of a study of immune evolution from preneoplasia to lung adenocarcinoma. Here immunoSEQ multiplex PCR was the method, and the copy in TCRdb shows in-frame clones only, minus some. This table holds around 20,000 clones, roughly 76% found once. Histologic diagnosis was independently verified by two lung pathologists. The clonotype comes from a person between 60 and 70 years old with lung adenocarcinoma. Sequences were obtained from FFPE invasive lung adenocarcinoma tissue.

The CDR3 region is CASSSGTGGFETQYF. As DNA, the CDR3 is TGTGCCAGCAGCTCCGGGACAGGGGGCTTCGAGACCCAGTACTTC. The rearrangement links TRBV7-9 to TRBJ2-5, with 12 bases lining up with TRBD1. Germline lookup yields CDR1 SEHNR and CDR2 FQNEAQ (reference sequence). The CDR3 contains 15 residues. Unmatched junction bases numbered 5, after V lost 4 bases and J lost 5 bases.